The clone carrying this T cell receptor beta chain was counted at least ten times. It was genomic DNA that served as the template for profiling TCR beta VDJ and CDR3. MiXCR was run by TCRdb on the reads, yielding one entry per CDR3 protein. The sample consists of about 110,000 distinct CDR3 sequences, around 49% of them appearing once. The data were obtained in a study of CD8+CD57+ T cells in acquired aplastic anemia. Trimming removed 0 bases from V and 3 bases from J; junction bases left unmatched: 4. The CDR3 is made up of 15 amino acids. Germline loops: CDR1 DFQATT, CDR2 SNEGSKA (reference sequence).

V gene TRBV20-1 combines with J gene TRBJ1-2; 10 nucleotides match TRBD1. Sequencing was performed on sorted CD4+, CD8+, or CD8+CD57+ T cells (not recorded which) from PBMCs. This receptor was obtained from a human donor in good health, serving as a control. The CDR3 DNA is TGCAGTGCTAGAGATGAGGACAGGGGGTACTATGGCTACACCTTC. It specifies CSARDEDRGYYGYTF.